This is a list of T cell receptor beta chains from one sample in a study of identical twins. A single record per CDR3 protein comes from TCRdb applying MiXCR to the 5' RACE reads. There are around 450,000 distinct CDR3 sequences in the sample; 12% to 15% occur only once, and over 0.5% lies in the top ten. This same sample was also part of a study on yellow fever vaccine responses in identical twins.

Sequenced: CD4+ T cells sorted from blood. Receptors originate from a woman aged 18-29 years in good health. The CDR3 runs from the conserved cysteine through the conserved F or W. The order of the fields is clone size, V gene, J gene, D gene, CDR3 protein, CDR3 DNA. The D gene is left open where the match is weak. A clone size is listed for some rows: how often the clone was seen (once, few, many), or a class if it is expanded.

>few|TRBV7-2|TRBJ2-3|.
CASSLAGGGGTDTQYF
TGTGCCAGCAGCTTAGCTGGCGGGGGCGGCACAGATACGCAGTATTTT
>few|TRBV11-2|TRBJ2-1|TRBD2
CASSPGLAGPYNEQFF
TGTGCCAGCAGCCCTGGACTAGCGGGACCATACAATGAGCAGTTCTTC
>.|TRBV20-1|TRBJ2-7|.
CSAREGGAIREQYF
TGCAGTGCTAGAGAGGGCGGGGCGATCCGAGAGCAGTACTTC
>.|TRBV11-1|TRBJ2-3|.
CASSLVPGPDTQYF
TGTGCCAGCAGCTTAGTTCCAGGGCCAGATACGCAGTATTTT
>few|TRBV6-1|TRBJ2-2|TRBD2
CASSLPPWSGRGGGELFF
TGTGCCAGCAGTCTCCCCCCGTGGAGCGGGAGAGGTGGCGGGGAGCTGTTTTTT
>few|TRBV29-1|TRBJ2-5|.
CSVGASGETQYF
TGCAGCGTTGGCGCCAGCGGGGAGACCCAGTACTTC
>many|TRBV29-1|TRBJ2-5|TRBD1
CSVERIEDRGNIQETQYF
TGCAGCGTTGAACGTATCGAGGACAGGGGGAATATCCAAGAGACCCAGTACTTC
>.|TRBV7-2|TRBJ2-5|.
CASSSGGGRETQYF
TGTGCCAGCAGCTCGGGTGGGGGACGCGAGACCCAGTACTTC
>.|TRBV20-1|TRBJ2-2|TRBD2
CSARDREGSNTGELFF
TGCAGTGCTAGAGATCGGGAGGGCTCGAACACCGGGGAGCTGTTTTTT
>few|TRBV2|TRBJ2-1|.
CASNLGLGDEQFF
TGTGCCAGCAATTTGGGTTTGGGGGATGAGCAGTTCTTC
>.|TRBV14|TRBJ2-7|.
CASSQGGTTKDEQYF
TGTGCCAGCAGCCAAGGGGGCACCACCAAGGACGAGCAGTACTTC
>many|TRBV18|TRBJ2-2|TRBD1
CASSSTGNNGELFF
TGTGCCAGCTCATCGACAGGGAACAACGGGGAGCTGTTTTTT
>few|TRBV15|TRBJ1-1|.
CATSWGNTEAFF
TGTGCCACCAGCTGGGGGAACACTGAAGCTTTCTTT
>.|TRBV20-1|TRBJ2-3|.
CSARVGRGGDTDTQYF
TGCAGTGCTAGAGTTGGCAGGGGAGGGGACACAGATACGCAGTATTTT
>few|TRBV7-9|TRBJ1-1|.
CASSLNKGNTEAFF
TGTGCCAGCAGCTTAAATAAGGGGAACACTGAAGCTTTCTTT
>.|TRBV21-1|TRBJ2-7|.
CASSKGARREQYF
TGTGCCAGCAGCAAAGGCGCGCGGAGGGAGCAGTACTTC
>.|TRBV2|TRBJ1-6|TRBD1
CASSVVSAKQGVPPLHF
TGTGCCAGCAGTGTAGTTTCGGCCAAACAGGGGGTCCCACCCCTCCACTTT
>.|TRBV20-1|TRBJ2-1|.
CSARLGALEQFF
TGCAGTGCTAGATTGGGGGCGTTAGAGCAGTTCTTC
>.|TRBV28|TRBJ2-7|.
CASSADLGQYF
TGTGCCAGCAGTGCCGATCTGGGGCAGTACTTC
>few|TRBV5-1|TRBJ2-2|TRBD2
CASSNRTSATGELFF
TGCGCCAGCAGCAACCGAACTAGCGCCACCGGGGAGCTGTTTTTT
>.|TRBV20-1|TRBJ2-3|.
CSARDYRGRDTQYF
TGCAGTGCTAGAGATTACCGGGGGCGAGATACGCAGTATTTT
>few|TRBV29-1|TRBJ2-1|TRBD1
CSVVDRGRGGEQFF
TGCAGCGTTGTGGACAGGGGGCGCGGCGGTGAGCAGTTCTTC
>few|TRBV15|TRBJ2-2|TRBD1
CATSRVPPDRGRGEAGELFF
TGTGCCACCAGCAGAGTCCCTCCGGACAGGGGGCGAGGGGAGGCCGGGGAGCTGTTTTTT
>few|TRBV10-3|TRBJ2-5|.
CAISESGAGKGETQYF
TGTGCCATCAGTGAGTCAGGAGCCGGGAAAGGAGAGACCCAGTACTTC
>many|TRBV5-6|TRBJ2-3|.
CASNLGGTDTQYF
TGTGCCAGCAACTTAGGGGGTACAGATACGCAGTATTTT
>few|TRBV20-1|TRBJ2-5|.
CSASLARRETQYF
TGCAGTGCTAGTCTGGCAAGGAGAGAGACCCAGTACTTC
>.|TRBV18|TRBJ2-2|TRBD1
CASSTGDTGELFF
TGTGCCAGCTCAACAGGGGATACCGGGGAGCTGTTTTTT
>few|TRBV28|TRBJ2-7|.
CASSAEAGVKNEQYF
TGTGCCAGCAGCGCGGAGGCAGGGGTGAAAAACGAGCAGTACTTC
>.|TRBV10-3|TRBJ2-7|TRBD2
CAISVSGGQSYEQYF
TGTGCCATCAGTGTGAGCGGGGGGCAATCCTACGAGCAGTACTTC
>few|TRBV7-2|TRBJ2-2|.
CASSLVASASNTGELFF
TGTGCCAGCAGCTTAGTTGCGTCCGCGTCGAACACCGGGGAGCTGTTTTTT
>few|TRBV20-1|TRBJ2-2|.
CSARMIGQGVSGELFF
TGCAGTGCTAGAATGATCGGTCAGGGTGTCTCCGGGGAGCTGTTTTTT
>few|TRBV7-9|TRBJ2-1|.
CASSLFLSADNEQFF
TGTGCCAGCAGCTTATTTCTTAGCGCGGACAATGAGCAGTTCTTC
>.|TRBV6-6|TRBJ1-2|.
CASSYQDLYGYTF
TGTGCCAGCAGTTACCAGGACCTCTATGGCTACACCTTC